This T cell receptor (beta chain) appears in the sequencing data of a study of blood T cells in healthy people across ages. Study-level background: Roughly one uniquely barcoded beta molecule per two T cells was captured. Study results and limitations: Per million T cells, TCR beta diversity dropped roughly linearly as age increased.

The germline V and J ends were trimmed by 5 bases and 1 base, with 8 bases remaining between them. CDR3 length: 13 amino acids. CDR1 and CDR2 (germline): MNHEY, SMNVEV (reference sequence). A minimum of 5 micrograms of total RNA was extracted per sample. This clonotype showed up just once. What it binds is not known. Sample-barcoded 5' priming and a J-beta primer mix drove a second PCR of about 6 to 11 cycles. TCRdb passed the 5' RACE reads through MiXCR, listing each CDR3 protein once. Of under 2,000,000 distinct CDR3 sequences in the sample, about 49% were seen once. The chain couples TRBV27 to TRBJ1-1; D remains unclear. This receptor was taken from a woman between 35 and 50 years old in good health. The sequenced material came from blood. CDR3 residues: CASSRRANTEAFF. In nucleotides, the CDR3 is TGTGCCAGCAGTCGTAGGGCGAACACTGAAGCTTTCTTT.